One and the same sample provided the 18 T cell receptor beta chains below, sequenced in a study of blood T cell repertoires in COVID-19. The assay was immunoSEQ multiplex PCR, and TCRdb's table has in-frame clones only and misses some. Here the sample spans roughly 290,000 clones, about 83% being singletons. What was sequenced was PBMCs or T cells enriched from blood (not recorded which). The receptors derive from a woman aged 40 to 50 who had recovered from COVID-19.

The V and J genes are TRBV6-2 or TRBV6-3 and TRBJ2-7, with 9 bases fitting TRBD1. The CDR3 contains 13 residues. With 2 bases clipped from V and 6 bases from J, the junction kept 2 bases outside the gene matches. Germline V gives CDR1 MNHEY, CDR2 SVGEGT. The CDR3 spells CASSYPTGGEQYF. The CDR3, as DNA: TGTGCCAGCAGTTACCCGACAGGGGGCGAGCAGTACTTC.

The count of this clone is one. This chain links TRBV28 with TRBJ1-1, with D possibly TRBD1 on 5 matching bases. The CDR3 length is 16 residues. The germline V gene encodes CDR1 MDHEN and CDR2 SYDVKM. Trimming took off 3 bases at V and 5 bases at J, with 19 bases between the two ends. The CDR3 here is CASSLATPVGETEAFF. CDR3 DNA sequence: TGTGCCAGCAGTTTGGCCACACCGGTAGGGGAAACTGAAGCTTTCTTT.

This chain joins TRBV4-3 and TRBJ2-1, with D possibly matching TRBD2 (6 bases). CDR3 length: 14 amino acids. The V and J ends lost 0 bases and 9 bases respectively, with 12 bases between them. Germline values: CDR1 LGHNA, CDR2 YSLEER. Written as DNA, the CDR3 is TGCGCCAGCAGCCAAGATTTAGCTAGCGCTGAGCAGTTCTTC. The encoded protein is CASSQDLASAEQFF.

The chain recombines TRBV28 with TRBJ1-5; D ambiguous. Germline V lookup: CDR1 MDHEN, CDR2 SYDVKM. This CDR3 contains 13 residues. V gave up 11 bases and J gave up 4 bases, with 15 bases separating them. The CDR3 bases are TGTGCCGCGGCCTCAATGAGGAATCAGCCCCAGCATTTT. It is translated as CAAASMRNQPQHF.

V usage is TRBV6-5 and J usage is TRBJ1-5, with D unresolved. Germline loops: CDR1 MNHEY, CDR2 SVGAGI. The CDR3 spans 12 residues. Trimming removed 6 bases at V and 1 base at J, with 4 bases between. As DNA, the CDR3 is TGTGCCAGCAGAGAGAGCAATCAGCCCCAGCATTTT. It is translated as CASRESNQPQHF.

This clone has just one count. This chain links TRBV4-2 with TRBJ2-3; 10 bases match TRBD2. This CDR3 is 16 amino acids long. Trimming removed 0 bases from V and 4 bases from J; junction bases left unmatched: 4. The germline gives CDR1 LGHNA, CDR2 YNFKEQ. The CDR3 DNA reads TGTGCCAGCAGCCAAGAGCTAGCGGGAGTACCAGATACGCAGTATTTT. As protein: CASSQELAGVPDTQYF.

The CDR3 reads CASSQRRESYEQYF. The DNA of the CDR3 is TGTGCCAGTAGTCAGCGGAGGGAAAGCTACGAGCAGTACTTC. V is TRBV19 and J is TRBJ2-7; perhaps TRBD2 as D (6 bases). V lost 5 bases, J lost 3 bases, and 14 bases lay in between. The CDR3 has 14 amino acids. The germline gives CDR1 LNHDA, CDR2 SQIVND (reference sequence).

CDR3 amino acids: CASSSDGTIRTDTQYF. CDR3 DNA: TGTGCCAGCAGCTCAGACGGGACAATACGCACAGATACGCAGTATTTT. The rearrangement joins TRBV7-2 to TRBJ2-3; TRBD1 might be the D (6 bases). This CDR3 has 16 amino acids. Germline V gene sequence: CDR1 SGHTA, CDR2 FQGNSA. V dropped 4 bases and J dropped 1 base, with 15 bases sitting between them.

This clone appeared a single time. The chain joins TRBV19 to TRBJ2-1; 14 bases align to TRBD2. Germline trimming cut 4 bases from V and 7 bases from J; bases unmatched to any gene: 3. Per germline, CDR1 LNHDA and CDR2 SQIVND (reference sequence). This CDR3 contains 15 residues. The DNA of the CDR3 is TGTGCCAGTAGTACGGGACTAGCGGGAGTGAATGAGCAGTTCTTC. It translates to CASSTGLAGVNEQFF.

The J gene is TRBJ1-2, the V gene TRBV15; 8 bases match TRBD1. CDR1 is LNHNV, CDR2 YYDKDF, per germline (reference sequence). J lost 8 bases, V lost 0 bases, and 5 bases had no gene match. The CDR3 loop spans 14 amino acids. The CDR3 coding sequence is TGTGCCACCAGCAGAGATCAGGGGGCGCGGGGCTACACCTTC. This encodes CATSRDQGARGYTF.

V and J are TRBV6-5 and TRBJ1-5, with 9 bases that match TRBD1. From germline, CDR1 is MNHEY and CDR2 SVGAGI. The V segment lost 6 bases and the J segment 1 base; nucleotides outside the gene matches: 1. The length of the CDR3 is 14 residues. CDR3 in amino acids: CASRGTGSNQPQHF. DNA for the CDR3: TGTGCCAGCAGAGGGACAGGGAGCAATCAGCCCCAGCATTTT.

V usage is TRBV7-8 and J usage is TRBJ2-5; D gene ambiguous. Germline V gene lookup returns CDR1 SGHVS and CDR2 FQNEAQ. V lost 5 bases and J 3 bases, leaving 16 bases between the germline ends. The CDR3 consists of 15 residues. As DNA, the CDR3 is TGTGCCAGCAGCCCTAAGACTCGTTCCGAAGAGACCCAGTACTTC. It translates to CASSPKTRSEETQYF.

The V gene is TRBV10-3, the J gene TRBJ1-2; 8 positions match TRBD1. Germline CDR1 is ENHRY and CDR2 is SYGVKD. CDR3 length equals 15 residues. V gave up 3 bases and J gave up 0 bases; unmatched junction bases: 3. This CDR3 reads CAISEGTGANYGYTF. Here the CDR3 DNA reads TGTGCCATCAGTGAAGGGACAGGAGCTAACTATGGCTACACCTTC.

This chain joins TRBV7-2 and TRBJ1-1; TRBD1 agrees at 7 bases. Germline lookup yields CDR1 SGHTA and CDR2 FQGNSA. The trim removed 1 base at V and 5 bases at J, leaving 10 bases unmatched. The CDR3 sequence is 16 residues long. DNA for the CDR3: TGTGCCAGCAGCTTAGGATTGAGGGGGCAAAGGACTGAAGCTTTCTTT. This gives the protein CASSLGLRGQRTEAFF.

The rearrangement joins TRBV7-2 to TRBJ2-7; tentatively, D is TRBD1 (5 bases). The V and J ends lost 4 bases and 2 bases respectively, with 12 bases between them. This CDR3 comprises 14 residues. Germline CDR1 reads SGHTA; CDR2 reads FQGNSA. The CDR3 sequence: CASSSSGAAYEQYF. Written as DNA, the CDR3 is TGTGCCAGCAGCTCGAGTGGGGCCGCCTACGAGCAGTACTTC.

The chain links TRBV11-1 to TRBJ2-5; unclear D gene. This CDR3 spans 14 amino acids. Trimming cost V 5 bases and J 5 bases, with 15 bases left between them. Per germline, CDR1 SGHAT and CDR2 FQDESV (reference sequence). The CDR3 DNA sequence: TGTGCCAGCAGCGCCACGGTTTCGCGGGAGACCCAGTACTTC. Protein: CASSATVSRETQYF.

CDR3: CASSLDGGLGDTEAFF. The CDR3 nucleotides are TGTGCCAGCAGCTTAGACGGGGGGCTTGGGGACACTGAAGCTTTCTTT. This chain joins TRBV7-9 and TRBJ1-1; D is perhaps TRBD1 (6 bases). CDR3 size: 16 residues. CDR1 is SEHNR, CDR2 FQNEAQ, per germline (reference sequence). Trimming stripped 1 base from V and 3 bases from J, with 15 bases between.

The V gene is TRBV12-3 or TRBV12-4, the J gene TRBJ2-1, with D tentatively TRBD1 (5 bases). V was pared by 3 bases and J by 13 bases, with 10 bases between. CDR3 length: 11 amino acids. The CDR3 loop is CASSFGQLQFF. The CDR3 nucleotides read TGTGCCAGCAGTTTTGGACAATTACAGTTCTTC.